In this sample, the clone carrying this T cell receptor beta chain turned up many times. The entry originates in a study of beta chain features in type 1 diabetes. Isolated RNA was reverse transcribed in full, so expressed TCRB transcripts were sequenced. Only in-frame clones appear in the TCRdb table, and some are missing; sequencing was by immunoSEQ multiplex PCR. The sample consists of around 340,000 clones, approximately 8.2% of them appearing once. This CDR3 comprises 10 residues. CDR1 and CDR2 from the germline V gene are SNHLY and FYNNEI. V dropped 3 bases and J dropped 9 bases, with 5 bases sitting between them.

What was sequenced was central memory CD4+ T cells from blood. V gene TRBV2 combines with J gene TRBJ2-5, with unresolved D. The TCR was taken from a woman younger than 30 in good health. CDR3 residues: CASSELAQYF. The CDR3 DNA is TGTGCCAGCAGTGAGTTGGCCCAGTACTTC.